There are many counts of the clone carrying this TCR beta chain. Its matching antigen is unknown. This entry comes from a study of T cells after yellow fever vaccination. For the study at large: SMART-Seq v4 Ultra Low Input served to prepare low-cell-number fractions. Study results and caveats: The CD4 compartment and the CD8 compartment contained a small share of clonotypes in common. Reappearing after the booster were most of the clones from primary vaccination (almost 97% CD4, 85% to 90% CD8).

This CDR3 has 12 amino acids. Trimming shortened V by 2 bases and J by 7 bases, and 5 bases separated the two germline ends. Germline CDR1 is MNHEY and CDR2 is SVGEGT. UMIs were added to TCR cDNA along with a universal primer site when it was made by 5'RACE template switching. TCRdb itself ran the 5' RACE reads through MiXCR, one entry per CDR3 protein. The profile covers under 200,000 distinct CDR3 sequences, with 6% to 7.5% appearing a single time and roughly 2.5% taken by the ten largest. The chain has TRBV6-2 or TRBV6-3 and TRBJ2-2, with D uncertain. The clonotype comes from a young man who received the YFV17D yellow fever vaccine. The sample was CD4+ T cells sorted from PBMCs, taken 5 days after the first yellow fever vaccination. CDR3 loop: CASSYAGGELFF. In DNA, the CDR3 is TGTGCCAGCAGTTACGCAGGCGGGGAGCTGTTTTTT.